This T cell receptor (beta chain) was captured by sequencing in a study of cytomegalovirus exposure and HLA in healthy donors. Study outcomes and limitations: The authors reported that TCR beta sequences could predict HLA-A and HLA-B alleles. These predictions were accurate for most subjects in the first cohort.

Comment on this clone: Its antigen is not known.

The PCR employed 60 Vbeta primers together with 13 Jbeta primers. Profiling relied on immunoSEQ multiplex PCR, and the TCRdb table lists in-frame clones only, not all of them. Of 95,000 to 120,000 clones listed, about 78% are singletons. The CDR3 is 15 residues long. The germline V gene has CDR1 GTSNPN and CDR2 SVGIG (reference sequence). Losses at the gene ends were 2 bases for V and 4 bases for J; bases not matched to a gene: 8. This chain uses TRBV30 with TRBJ2-5, with 9 nucleotides matching TRBD2. The TCR sequence derives from a woman under 40 in good health and CMV-seropositive. Sequenced sample: PBMCs. CDR3 coding DNA: TGTGCCTGGAGTTCGAGTAGCGGGAGTGGAGAGACCCAGTACTTC. This sequence encodes CAWSSSSGSGETQYF.